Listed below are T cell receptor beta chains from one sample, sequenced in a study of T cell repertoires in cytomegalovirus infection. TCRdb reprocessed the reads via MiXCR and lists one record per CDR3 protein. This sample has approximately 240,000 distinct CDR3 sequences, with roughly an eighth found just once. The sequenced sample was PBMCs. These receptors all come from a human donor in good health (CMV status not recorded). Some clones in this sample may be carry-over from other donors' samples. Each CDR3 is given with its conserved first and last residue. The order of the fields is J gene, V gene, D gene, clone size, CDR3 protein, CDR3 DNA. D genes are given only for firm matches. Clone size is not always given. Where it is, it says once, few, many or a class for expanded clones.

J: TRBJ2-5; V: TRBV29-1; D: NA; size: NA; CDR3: CSVDAGRQETQYF; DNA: TGCAGCGTGGACGCGGGCCGCCAAGAGACCCAGTACTTC
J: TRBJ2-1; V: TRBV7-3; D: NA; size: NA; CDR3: CASSLVGTRGDEQFF; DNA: TGTGCCAGCAGCTTAGTCGGGACCCGCGGGGATGAGCAGTTCTTC
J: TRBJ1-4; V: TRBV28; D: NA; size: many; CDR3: CASSPGGATNEKLFF; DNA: TGTGCCAGCAGTCCGGGGGGTGCAACTAATGAAAAACTGTTTTTT
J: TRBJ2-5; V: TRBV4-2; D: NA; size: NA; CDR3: CASSQEEREETQYF; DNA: TGTGCCAGCAGCCAAGAAGAGCGGGAAGAGACCCAGTACTTC
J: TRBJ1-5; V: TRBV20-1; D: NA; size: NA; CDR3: CSAREGVSQPQHF; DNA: TGCAGTGCTAGAGAGGGTGTCAGTCAGCCCCAGCATTTT
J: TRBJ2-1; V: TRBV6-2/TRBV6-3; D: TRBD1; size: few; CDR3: CASSYPRQGAQFF; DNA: TGTGCCAGCAGTTACCCCAGACAGGGCGCGCAGTTCTTC
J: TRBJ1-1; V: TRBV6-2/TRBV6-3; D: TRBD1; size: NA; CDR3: CAIYPGTGDTEAFF; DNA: TGTGCCATCTATCCCGGGACAGGGGACACTGAAGCTTTCTTT
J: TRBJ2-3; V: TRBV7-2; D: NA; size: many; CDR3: CASSFPDLAQYF; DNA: TGTGCCAGCAGCTTCCCGGACTTGGCGCAGTATTTT
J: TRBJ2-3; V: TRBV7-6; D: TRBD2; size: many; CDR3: CASSLLAGGRTDTQYF; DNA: TGTGCCAGCAGCTTACTAGCGGGAGGCCGCACAGATACGCAGTATTTT
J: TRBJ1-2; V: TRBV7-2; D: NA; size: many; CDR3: CASSLARGDYGYTF; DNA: TGTGCCAGCAGCTTAGCCCGGGGGGACTATGGCTACACCTTC
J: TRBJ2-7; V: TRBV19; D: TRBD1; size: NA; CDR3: CASSMYGFVRDRDVEQYF; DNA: TGTGCCAGTAGTATGTACGGTTTCGTGAGGGACAGGGACGTCGAGCAGTACTTC
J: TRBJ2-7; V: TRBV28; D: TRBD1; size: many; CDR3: CATVSGQALYEQYF; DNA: TGTGCCACCGTTTCGGGACAGGCGCTCTACGAGCAGTACTTC
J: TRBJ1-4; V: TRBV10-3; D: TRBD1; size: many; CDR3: CAISEAGTGNYEKLFF; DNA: TGTGCCATCAGTGAGGCCGGGACAGGGAACTATGAAAAACTGTTTTTT
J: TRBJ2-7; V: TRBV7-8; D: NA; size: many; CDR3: CASSLPVGDEQYF; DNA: TGTGCCAGCAGCCTGCCCGTCGGGGACGAGCAGTACTTC
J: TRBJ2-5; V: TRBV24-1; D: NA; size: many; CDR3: CATSDPPGDQETQYF; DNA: TGTGCCACCAGTGATCCCCCGGGAGACCAAGAGACCCAGTACTTC
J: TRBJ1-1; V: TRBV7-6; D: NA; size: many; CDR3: CASSSDENTEAFF; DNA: TGTGCCAGCAGCTCGGACGAGAACACTGAAGCTTTCTTT
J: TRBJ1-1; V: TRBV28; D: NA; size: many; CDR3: CATRTVIGNTEAFF; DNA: TGTGCCACCAGGACAGTCATCGGGAACACTGAAGCTTTCTTT
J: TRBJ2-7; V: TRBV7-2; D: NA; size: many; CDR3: CASSLNSAGPADEQYF; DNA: TGTGCCAGCAGCTTAAACTCGGCAGGCCCGGCGGACGAGCAGTACTTC
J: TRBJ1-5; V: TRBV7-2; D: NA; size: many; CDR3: CASSLKFSGQPQHF; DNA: TGTGCCAGCAGCTTAAAGTTCTCGGGTCAGCCCCAGCATTTT
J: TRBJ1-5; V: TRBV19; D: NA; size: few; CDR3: CATIGGSLSNQPQHF; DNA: TGTGCCACAATCGGGGGCAGCCTTAGCAATCAGCCCCAGCATTTT
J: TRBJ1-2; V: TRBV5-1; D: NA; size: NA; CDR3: CASSLDAAVGYTF; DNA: TGCGCCAGCAGCTTGGATGCCGCGGTAGGCTACACCTTC
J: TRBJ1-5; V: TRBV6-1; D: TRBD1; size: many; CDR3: CASRLQGAVQPQHF; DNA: TGTGCCAGCAGGTTACAGGGGGCGGTCCAGCCCCAGCATTTT
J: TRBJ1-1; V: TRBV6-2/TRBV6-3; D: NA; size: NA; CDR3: CASSSALTGRNTEAFF; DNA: TGTGCCAGCAGCTCCGCGCTGACCGGGCGGAACACTGAAGCTTTCTTT
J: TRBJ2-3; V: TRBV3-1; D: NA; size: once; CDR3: CASSQVEDTQYF; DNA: TGTGCCAGCAGCCAAGTCGAGGATACGCAGTATTTT
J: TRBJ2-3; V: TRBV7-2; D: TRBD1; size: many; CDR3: CASSRQGGSTDTQYF; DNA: TGTGCCAGCAGCCGACAGGGGGGGAGCACAGATACGCAGTATTTT
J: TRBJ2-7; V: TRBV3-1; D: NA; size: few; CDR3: CASSFDPGEQYF; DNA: TGTGCCAGCAGCTTCGACCCGGGGGAGCAGTACTTC
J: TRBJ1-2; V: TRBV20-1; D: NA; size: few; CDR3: CSARDSSGGARGYTF; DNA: TGCAGTGCTAGAGACTCCTCGGGGGGGGCGCGAGGCTACACCTTC
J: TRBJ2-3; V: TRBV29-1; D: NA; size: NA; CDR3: CSVARDGADTQYF; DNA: TGCAGCGTTGCCCGGGACGGCGCAGATACGCAGTATTTT
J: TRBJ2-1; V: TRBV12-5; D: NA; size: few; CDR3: CASGSFLGGGGNEQFF; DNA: TGTGCTAGTGGTTCGTTCTTGGGGGGGGGCGGGAATGAGCAGTTCTTC
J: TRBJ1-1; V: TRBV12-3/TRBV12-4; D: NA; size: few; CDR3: CASSLALGTMNTEAFF; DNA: TGTGCCAGCAGTTTAGCGCTAGGGACAATGAACACTGAAGCTTTCTTT
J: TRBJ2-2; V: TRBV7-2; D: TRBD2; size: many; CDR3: CASSSRTRLGELFF; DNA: TGTGCCAGCAGCTCGAGGACTAGACTGGGGGAGCTGTTTTTT
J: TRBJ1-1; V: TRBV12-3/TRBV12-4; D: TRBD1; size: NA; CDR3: CASSPGQGAWTEAFF; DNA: TGTGCCAGCAGTCCGGGACAGGGGGCATGGACTGAAGCTTTCTTT
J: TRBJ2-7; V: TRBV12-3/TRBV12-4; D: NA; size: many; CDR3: CASSSTLTAAYEQYF; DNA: TGTGCCAGCAGTTCGACCCTGACAGCGGCCTACGAGCAGTACTTC
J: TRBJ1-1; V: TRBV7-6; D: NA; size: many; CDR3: CASSSNMNTEAFF; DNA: TGTGCCAGCAGCTCCAACATGAACACTGAAGCTTTCTTT
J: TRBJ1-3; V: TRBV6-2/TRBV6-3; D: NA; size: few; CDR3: CASSYRSTGLHSGNTIYF; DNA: TGTGCCAGCAGTTATCGCTCGACAGGTCTTCACTCTGGAAACACCATATATTTT
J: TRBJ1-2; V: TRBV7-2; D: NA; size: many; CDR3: CASSKEGGRPYGYTF; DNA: TGTGCCAGCAGCAAAGAGGGGGGGCGCCCCTATGGCTACACCTTC
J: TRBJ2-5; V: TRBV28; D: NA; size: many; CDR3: CASSPSGGRRETQYF; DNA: TGTGCCAGCAGTCCTTCCGGGGGGCGACGGGAGACCCAGTACTTC
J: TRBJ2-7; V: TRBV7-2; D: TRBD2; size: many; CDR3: CASSFRLAGHEQYF; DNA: TGTGCCAGCAGCTTCAGACTAGCCGGACACGAGCAGTACTTC
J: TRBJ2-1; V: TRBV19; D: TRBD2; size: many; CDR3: CASSKTSGRASYNEQFF; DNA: TGTGCCAGTAGTAAAACTAGCGGGAGGGCCTCCTACAATGAGCAGTTCTTC
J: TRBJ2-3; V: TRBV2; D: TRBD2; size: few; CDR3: CASSQLAGVTDTQYF; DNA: TGTGCCAGCAGTCAGCTAGCGGGAGTGACAGATACGCAGTATTTT
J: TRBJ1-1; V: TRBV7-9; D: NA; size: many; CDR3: CASSPLQMNTEAFF; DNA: TGTGCCAGCAGCCCTTTGCAGATGAACACTGAAGCTTTCTTT
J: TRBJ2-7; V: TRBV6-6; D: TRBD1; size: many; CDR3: CASRPSRTGSYEQYF; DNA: TGTGCCAGCAGGCCATCCAGGACAGGGTCCTACGAGCAGTACTTC
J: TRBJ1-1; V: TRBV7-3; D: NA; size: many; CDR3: CASSPGGGRNTEAFF; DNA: TGTGCCAGCAGCCCCGGGGGGGGCCGGAACACTGAAGCTTTCTTT
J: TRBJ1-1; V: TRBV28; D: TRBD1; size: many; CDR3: CASRTGGPNTEAFF; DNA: TGTGCCAGCAGGACAGGGGGTCCGAACACTGAAGCTTTCTTT
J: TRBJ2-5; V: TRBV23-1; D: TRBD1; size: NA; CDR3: CASSPLLGDRARQTQYF; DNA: TGCGCCAGCAGTCCCTTACTTGGGGACAGGGCCAGGCAGACCCAGTACTTC
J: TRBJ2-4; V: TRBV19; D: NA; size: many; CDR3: CASSIGREGARGAKNIQYF; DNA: TGTGCCAGTAGTATAGGGAGGGAGGGGGCGAGAGGGGCCAAAAACATTCAGTACTTC
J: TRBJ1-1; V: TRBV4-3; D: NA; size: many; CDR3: CASSQDGRGQKDEAFF; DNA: TGCGCCAGCAGCCAAGACGGGCGGGGACAAAAGGATGAAGCTTTCTTT
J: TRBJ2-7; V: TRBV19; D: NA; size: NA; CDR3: CASSGDWVHEQYF; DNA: TGTGCCAGTAGTGGGGACTGGGTCCACGAGCAGTACTTC
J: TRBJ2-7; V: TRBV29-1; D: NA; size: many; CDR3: CSVEDLNPPPGNYEQYF; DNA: TGCAGCGTTGAAGATCTGAACCCACCCCCAGGGAACTACGAGCAGTACTTC
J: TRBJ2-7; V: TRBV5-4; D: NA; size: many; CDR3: CASSPRQGGHEQYF; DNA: TGTGCCAGCAGCCCGCGCCAGGGGGGTCACGAGCAGTACTTC
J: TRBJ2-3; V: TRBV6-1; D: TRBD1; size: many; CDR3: CASSSPSGTGTLYGTDTQYF; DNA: TGTGCCAGCAGTTCACCTTCCGGGACAGGGACTCTCTACGGCACAGATACGCAGTATTTT